The 22 T cell receptor beta chains below come from one sample, sequenced in a study of shared clonotypes between healthy human individuals. This table comes from immunoSEQ multiplex PCR, and its TCRdb copy is limited to in-frame clones, with some not included. This table holds hundreds of thousands of clones, around 96% found once. The sequenced sample was naive CD4+ T cells sorted from blood. The sample's subset: CD45RA+ positively selected. The receptor source for this set is a woman under 40 in good health.

The genes are TRBV6-5 and TRBJ1-5; a weak D match, TRBD1 (5 bases). Trimming pared 5 bases from V and 16 bases from J, leaving 27 bases between. Germline lookup yields CDR1 MNHEY and CDR2 SVGAGI. The length of the CDR3 is 15 residues. The CDR3 protein is CASSTGRGRTYLAHF. CDR3 nucleotides: TGTGCCAGCAGTACGGGGCGAGGACGGACATACTTAGCACATTTT.

The V gene is TRBV19, the J gene TRBJ2-1, with 9 bases fitting TRBD2. This CDR3 region has 15 residues. Germline CDR1 is LNHDA and CDR2 is SQIVND (reference sequence). With V trimmed by 3 bases and J by 6 bases, 6 bases remained unmatched. CDR3 in amino acids: CASSMSLAGINEQFF. CDR3 bases: TGTGCCAGTAGTATGTCCCTAGCGGGGATCAATGAGCAGTTCTTC. Based on the CDR3 plus reference TRBV19 and TRBJ2-1, the full variable domain is DGGITQSPKYLFRKEGQNVTLSCEQNLNHDAMYWYRQDPGQGLRLIYYSQIVNDFQKGDIAEGYSVSREKKESFPLTVTSAQKNPTAFYLCASSMSLAGINEQFFGPGTRLTVL.

This chain links TRBV5-1 with TRBJ1-4; no reliable D call. CDR3 length: 13 residues. Trimming removed 4 bases from V and 5 bases from J, with 9 bases in between. The V gene's germline CDR1 is SGHRS and CDR2 YFSETQ. The CDR3 region is CASSPGRNEKLFF. CDR3 coding DNA: TGCGCCAGCAGCCCCGGTAGGAATGAAAAACTGTTTTTT.

This clone occurred once. For the CDR3, the DNA is TGTGCCAGCTCACCCGGACTAGCGGGAGGGAGCTCCTACGAGCAGTACTTC. This sequence encodes CASSPGLAGGSSYEQYF. The chain employs TRBV18 and TRBJ2-7; 15 bases map to TRBD2. CDR3 size: 17 residues. Per the germline V gene, CDR1 is KGHSH and CDR2 is LQKENI. V dropped 3 bases and J dropped 0; count of bases not matched to a gene: 3.

This clone has just a few counts. The chain couples TRBV11-2 to TRBJ1-3, with no clear D. This CDR3 region has 13 residues. V was clipped by 0 bases and J by 0 bases, with 0 bases between them. CDR1 and CDR2 (germline): SGHAT, FQNNGV. DNA for the CDR3: TGTGCCAGCAGCTTAGACTCTGGAAACACCATATATTTT. It translates to CASSLDSGNTIYF.

In DNA, the CDR3 is TGCGCCAGCAGCCTGGGAGCTATGAACACTGAAGCTTTCTTT. Residues: CASSLGAMNTEAFF. J is TRBJ1-1 and V is TRBV5-1; unclear D gene. Germline values: CDR1 SGHRS, CDR2 YFSETQ. V was cut by 4 bases and J by 0 bases, with 10 bases left in between. CDR3 size: 14 residues.

The chain couples TRBV27 to TRBJ2-7; 10 bases map to TRBD1. CDR1 MNHEY and CDR2 SMNVEV come from the germline V gene (reference sequence). V shed 7 bases, J shed 5 bases, and the junction held 5 bases outside the gene matches. The CDR3 contains 13 residues. The CDR3 spells CASTWTGGNEQYF. CDR3 nucleotides: TGTGCCAGCACTTGGACAGGGGGTAACGAGCAGTACTTC.

The V and J genes are TRBV10-3 and TRBJ2-1; 16 nucleotides agree with TRBD2. Germline V CDR1 and CDR2: ENHRY, SYGVKD. This CDR3 is built from 17 residues. The V and J ends lost 8 bases and 7 bases, in that order; junction bases with no gene match: 11. This CDR3 reads CAIAGTSGRVRYNEQFF. CDR3 nucleotides: TGTGCCATCGCCGGGACTAGCGGGAGGGTGCGGTATAATGAGCAGTTCTTC.

As DNA, the CDR3 is TGTGCCAGCAGCTTGGCCCGCAGGGGGAACTATGGCTACACCTTC. Residues: CASSLARRGNYGYTF. The chain has TRBV5-6 and TRBJ1-2, with 7 bases identical to TRBD1. The CDR3 is made up of 15 amino acids. The junction had 4 bases not matched to a gene; V was cut back by 0 bases and J by 2 bases. Looked up from germline, CDR1 is SGHDT and CDR2 is YYEEEE.

Only one count was recorded for this clone. J is TRBJ1-6 and V is TRBV19, with D unresolved. The V and J ends lost 2 bases and 10 bases respectively, with 12 bases between them. There are 14 residues in the CDR3. The germline gives CDR1 LNHDA, CDR2 SQIVND (reference sequence). The CDR3 is CASSITPSGSPLHF. CDR3 bases: TGTGCCAGTAGTATAACCCCGTCGGGATCACCCCTCCACTTT.

The V gene is TRBV19, the J gene TRBJ1-2, with 8 bases that match TRBD1. The CDR3 covers 15 residues. With 3 bases clipped from V and 8 bases from J, the junction kept 11 bases outside the gene matches. Per the germline V gene, CDR1 is LNHDA and CDR2 is SQIVND (reference sequence). CDR3 sequence: CASSIRTGIRGGYTF. The CDR3 DNA sequence: TGTGCCAGTAGTATCCGGACAGGGATAAGGGGAGGCTACACCTTC.

The rearrangement uses TRBV7-9 and TRBJ2-5; 7 bases agree with TRBD2. V lost 5 bases to trimming and J lost 0 bases; unmatched junction nucleotides: 6. The CDR3 is 15 amino acids. CDR1 and CDR2 (germline): SEHNR, FQNEAQ (reference sequence). The DNA of the CDR3 is TGTGCCAGCAGCCCCGGACTAGAAAACCAAGAGACCCAGTACTTC. Translated, it gives CASSPGLENQETQYF.

This clone was seen a single time. The genes are TRBV7-9 and TRBJ2-1; 9 nucleotides align to TRBD1. Germline trimming cut 6 bases from V and 6 bases from J; bases unmatched to any gene: 9. Germline lookup yields CDR1 SEHNR and CDR2 FQNEAQ (reference sequence). The length of the CDR3 is 15 residues. CDR3 protein: CASSTGTGTSNEQFF. DNA for the CDR3: TGTGCCAGCAGTACCGGGACAGGGACTTCCAATGAGCAGTTCTTC. The variable domain in full, completed from reference TRBV7-9 and TRBJ2-1, reads DTGVSQNPRHKITKRGQNVTFRCDPISEHNRLYWYRQTLGQGPEFLTYFQNEAQLEKSRLLSDRFSAERPKGSFSTLEIQRTEQGDSAMYLCASSTGTGTSNEQFFGPGTRLTVL.

J is TRBJ1-1 and V is TRBV20-1; TRBD1 is a possible D gene (6 bases). CDR3 length: 10 residues. The germline V gene encodes CDR1 DFQATT and CDR2 SNEGSKA (reference sequence). V lost 5 bases to trimming and J lost 10 bases, with 11 bases between them. This CDR3 is CSAAQGRAFF. In nucleotides, the CDR3 is TGCAGTGCTGCACAGGGACGAGCTTTCTTT.

The chain employs TRBV7-8 and TRBJ1-5; 12 bases agree with TRBD1. Per germline, CDR1 SGHVS and CDR2 FQNEAQ. Trimming cost V 2 bases and J 8 bases; bases outside gene matches: 7. There are 16 residues in the CDR3. CDR3 nucleotides: TGTGCCAGCAGCTTAAAAGGGACAGGGGGCGAAGAGCCCCAGCATTTT. Amino acid sequence: CASSLKGTGGEEPQHF.

The chain joins TRBV28 to TRBJ2-6; D is undetermined. V lost 7 bases and J lost 1, with 8 bases in between. Germline CDR1 is MDHEN and CDR2 is SYDVKM. CDR3 length equals 14 residues. The CDR3 reads CASNTPSGANVLTF. CDR3 in DNA: TGTGCCAGCAACACACCGTCTGGGGCCAACGTCCTGACTTTC.

This clone was found a few times. The J gene is TRBJ2-7, the V gene TRBV6-5; maybe TRBD2 (6 bases). Germline V gives CDR1 MNHEY, CDR2 SVGAGI. This CDR3 spans 14 amino acids. V lost 0 bases, J lost 6 bases, and 12 bases lay in between. The CDR3 sequence: CASSYSRSSAEQYF. Here the CDR3 DNA reads TGTGCCAGCAGTTACTCGCGGTCTAGCGCCGAGCAGTACTTC.

The CDR3 protein is CAWSVRTGAYEQYF. CDR3 DNA: TGTGCCTGGAGTGTACGGACAGGGGCCTACGAGCAGTACTTC. V and J are TRBV30 and TRBJ2-7; 9 bases line up with TRBD1. CDR1 is GTSNPN and CDR2 is SVGIG in the germline V gene (reference sequence). CDR3 size: 14 residues. V lost 0 bases and J lost 2; bases outside the gene matches: 2. Complete variable domain (other parts from reference TRBV30 and TRBJ2-7): SQTIHQWPATLVQPVGSPLSLECTVEGTSNPNLYWYRQAAGRGLQLLFYSVGIGQISSEVPQNLSASRPQDRQFILSSKKLLLSDSGFYLCAWSVRTGAYEQYFGPGTRLTVT.

The V and J genes are TRBV10-3 and TRBJ2-7; 13 nucleotides agree with TRBD2. CDR3 length: 15 residues. V gave up 0 bases and J gave up 6 bases; unmatched junction bases: 2. Germline CDR1 ENHRY, CDR2 SYGVKD. The CDR3 is CAISESLAGGLEQYF. The CDR3, as DNA: TGTGCCATCAGTGAGTCACTAGCGGGAGGGCTCGAGCAGTACTTC.

This chain joins TRBV28 and TRBJ1-3; TRBD1 matches at 10 bases. This CDR3 comprises 16 residues. CDR1 and CDR2 (germline): MDHEN, SYDVKM. V was clipped by 7 bases and J by 2 bases; unmatched bases: 8. The CDR3 coding sequence is TGTGCCAGCATTTCGGGACAGGGGACAGCTGGAAACACCATATATTTT. Translating gives CASISGQGTAGNTIYF.

CDR3 region: CASSLGLPGPLEQYF. CDR3 DNA: TGCGCCAGCAGCTTGGGACTTCCCGGACCTCTCGAGCAGTACTTC. This chain uses TRBV5-1 with TRBJ2-5; the D is unclear. The J call is in doubt because the DNA end fits TRBJ2-7 better. Germline V gene lookup returns CDR1 SGHRS and CDR2 YFSETQ. This CDR3 region has 15 residues.

Only one count was recorded for this clone. The gene calls are TRBV6-1 and TRBJ1-1; possible D gene TRBD1, 5 bases. Per the germline V gene, CDR1 is MNHNS and CDR2 is SASEGT. V was shortened by 6 bases and J by 2 bases, with 13 bases between the two germline ends. The CDR3 consists of 14 residues. The CDR3 nucleotides read TGTGCCAGCAGAAAAGACAGACTAAACACTGAAGCTTTCTTT. Translating it yields CASRKDRLNTEAFF.